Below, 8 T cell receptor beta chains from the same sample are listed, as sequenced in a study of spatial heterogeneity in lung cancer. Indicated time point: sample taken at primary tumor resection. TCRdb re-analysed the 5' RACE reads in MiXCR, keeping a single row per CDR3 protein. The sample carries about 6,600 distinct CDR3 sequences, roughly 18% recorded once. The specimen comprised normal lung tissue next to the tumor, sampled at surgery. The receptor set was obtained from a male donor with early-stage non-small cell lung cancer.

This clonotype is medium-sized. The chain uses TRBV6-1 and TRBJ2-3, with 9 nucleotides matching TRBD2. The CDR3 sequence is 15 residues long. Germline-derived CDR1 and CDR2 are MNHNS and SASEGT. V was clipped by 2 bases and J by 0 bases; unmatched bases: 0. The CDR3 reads CASSELAGSTDTQYF. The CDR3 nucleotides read TGTGCCAGCAGTGAACTAGCGGGGAGCACAGATACGCAGTATTTT.

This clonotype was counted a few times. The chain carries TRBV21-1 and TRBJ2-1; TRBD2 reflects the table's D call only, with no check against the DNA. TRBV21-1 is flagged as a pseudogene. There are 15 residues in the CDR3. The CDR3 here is CASTNGGGGCNEQFF. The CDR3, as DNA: TGTGCCAGCACCAATGGGGGAGGCGGTTGCAATGAGCAGTTCTTC.

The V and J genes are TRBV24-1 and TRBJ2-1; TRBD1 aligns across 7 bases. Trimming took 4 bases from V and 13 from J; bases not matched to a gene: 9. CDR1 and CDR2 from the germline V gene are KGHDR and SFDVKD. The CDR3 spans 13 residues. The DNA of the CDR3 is TGTGCCACCAGTGACCAGACTGGGACAGACCAGTTCTTC. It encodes CATSDQTGTDQFF.

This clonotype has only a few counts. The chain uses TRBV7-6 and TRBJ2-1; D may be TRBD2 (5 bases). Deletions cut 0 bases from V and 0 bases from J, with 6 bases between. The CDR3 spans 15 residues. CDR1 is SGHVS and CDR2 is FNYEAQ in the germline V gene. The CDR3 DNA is TGTGCCAGCAGCTTAGCGGGGAGCTCCTACAATGAGCAGTTCTTC. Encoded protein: CASSLAGSSYNEQFF.

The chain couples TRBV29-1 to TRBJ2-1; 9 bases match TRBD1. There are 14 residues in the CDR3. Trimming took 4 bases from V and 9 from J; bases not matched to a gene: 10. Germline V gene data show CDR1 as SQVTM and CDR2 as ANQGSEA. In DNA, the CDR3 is TGCAGCGTTGCAACCGGGACAGGGACCGGTGAGCAGTTCTTC. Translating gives CSVATGTGTGEQFF.

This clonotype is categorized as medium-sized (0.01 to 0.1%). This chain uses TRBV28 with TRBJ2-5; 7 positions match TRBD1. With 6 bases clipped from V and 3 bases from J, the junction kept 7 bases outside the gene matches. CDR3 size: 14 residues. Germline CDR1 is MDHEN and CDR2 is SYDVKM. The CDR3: CASSLRQGKETQYF. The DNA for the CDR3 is TGTGCCAGCAGCCTTAGACAGGGAAAAGAGACCCAGTACTTC.

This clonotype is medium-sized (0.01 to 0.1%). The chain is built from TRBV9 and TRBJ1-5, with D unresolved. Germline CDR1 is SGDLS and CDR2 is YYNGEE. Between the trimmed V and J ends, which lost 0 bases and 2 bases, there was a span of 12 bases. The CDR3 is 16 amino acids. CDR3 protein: CASSVGRQTRNQPQHF. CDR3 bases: TGTGCCAGCAGCGTAGGCCGGCAGACGCGCAATCAGCCCCAGCATTTT.

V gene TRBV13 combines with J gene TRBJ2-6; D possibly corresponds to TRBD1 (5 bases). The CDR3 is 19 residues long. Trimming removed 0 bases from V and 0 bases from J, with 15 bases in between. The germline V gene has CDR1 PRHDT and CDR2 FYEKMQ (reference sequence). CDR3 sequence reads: CASSLGPGKRGSGANVLTF. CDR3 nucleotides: TGTGCCAGCAGCTTAGGCCCAGGGAAGAGAGGCTCTGGGGCCAACGTCCTGACTTTC.